This TCR beta chain comes out of a study of blood T cells in healthy people across ages. A J-beta primer mix and a sample-barcoded 5' primer were used in a second PCR of about 7 to 12 cycles. TCRdb re-derived calls from the 5' RACE reads in MiXCR, one entry per CDR3 protein. The sample records about 650,000 distinct CDR3 sequences, approximately 31% being singletons. The CDR3 length is 12 residues. The ends lost 4 bases at V and 2 bases at J; junction bases unmatched: 1. Per germline, CDR1 GTSNPN and CDR2 SVGIG (reference sequence). The sample holds many counts of this clonotype. Sequencing was carried out using blood. The chain couples TRBV30 to TRBJ1-2; TRBD1 agrees at 7 bases. The source is a woman over 75 in good health. The CDR3 sequence is CAWKDRNYGYTF. The CDR3, as DNA: TGTGCCTGGAAGGACAGGAACTATGGCTACACCTTC.